This T cell receptor beta chain came from a study of shared clonotypes between healthy human individuals. CDR1 is MNHEY and CDR2 is SVGAGI in the germline V gene. V lost 5 bases, J lost 5 bases, and 10 bases lay in between. This CDR3 region has 13 residues. Profiled with immunoSEQ multiplex PCR; TCRdb holds only in-frame clones, not every one. Here the sample spans under 2.5 million clones, around 92% being singletons. The V and J genes are TRBV6-5 and TRBJ1-5, with D perhaps TRBD1 (5 bases). This TCR was recovered from a man between 18 and 35 years old in good health. Some clones in this sample may be carry-over from other donors' samples. Sequenced: naive CD4+ T cells from PBMCs. Described subset: CD45RA+ positively selected. The CDR3 nucleotides are TGTGCCAGCAGTGATGGGGCCTATCAGCCCCAGCATTTT. Translating it yields CASSDGAYQPQHF.